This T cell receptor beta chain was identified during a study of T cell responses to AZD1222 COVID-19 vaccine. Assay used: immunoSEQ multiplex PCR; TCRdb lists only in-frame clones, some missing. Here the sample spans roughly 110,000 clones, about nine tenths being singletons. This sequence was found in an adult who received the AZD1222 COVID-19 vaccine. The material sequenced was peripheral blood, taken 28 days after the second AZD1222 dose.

The CDR3 here is CASSREYLGSYNEQFF. In DNA, the CDR3 is TGTGCCAGCAGTCGAGAGTATCTCGGCTCCTACAATGAGCAGTTCTTC. The chain couples TRBV6-6 to TRBJ2-1; D ambiguous. The CDR3 loop spans 16 amino acids. V was trimmed by 5 bases and J by 0 bases, leaving 14 bases between them. Germline-derived CDR1 and CDR2 are MNHNY and SVGAGI (reference sequence).